This T cell receptor (beta chain) was observed in a study of PD-1 blockade in classical Hodgkin lymphoma. The method was immunoSEQ multiplex PCR; TCRdb's version includes in-frame clones alone and lacks a portion of them. Here the sample spans 15,000 to 17,000 clones, 70% to 90% being singletons. Whole-study results and caveats: According to reports, newly diagnosed patients had lower baseline TCR diversity than healthy donors, and relapsed/refractory patients had lower baseline TCR diversity still. Prior therapy or disease activity may underlie the repertoire differences, whose causes remain undefined.

Details on this clone: The antigen is not known.

Indicated time point: newly diagnosed, previously untreated cHL patient sample. From thawed PBMCs, CD4+ T cells were purified using magnetic negative selection. The authors used newly diagnosed, untreated classical Hodgkin lymphoma PBMCs as comparison. V shed 1 base and J shed 8 bases, with 16 bases lying between them. The germline gives CDR1 SGHDT, CDR2 YYEEEE. The CDR3 contains 15 residues. The J gene is TRBJ2-1, the V gene TRBV5-6; possibly TRBD1 or TRBD2 for D (5 bases each). This receptor was obtained from a human donor with classical Hodgkin lymphoma. Material for sequencing was CD4+ T cells from blood. CDR3 residues: CASSLLGERIDEQFF. The CDR3 nucleotides read TGTGCCAGCAGCTTGCTGGGGGAACGAATTGATGAGCAGTTCTTC.